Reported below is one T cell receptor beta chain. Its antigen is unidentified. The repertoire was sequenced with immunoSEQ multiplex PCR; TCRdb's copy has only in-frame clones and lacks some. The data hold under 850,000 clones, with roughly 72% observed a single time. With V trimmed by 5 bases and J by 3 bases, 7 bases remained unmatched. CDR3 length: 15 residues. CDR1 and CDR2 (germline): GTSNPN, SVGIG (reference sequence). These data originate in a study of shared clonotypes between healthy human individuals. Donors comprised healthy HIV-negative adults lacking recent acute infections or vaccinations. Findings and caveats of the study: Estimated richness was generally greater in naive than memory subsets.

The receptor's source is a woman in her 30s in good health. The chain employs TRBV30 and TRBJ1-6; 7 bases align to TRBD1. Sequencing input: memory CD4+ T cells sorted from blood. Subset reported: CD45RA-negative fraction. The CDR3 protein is CAWAPGQFYNSPLHF. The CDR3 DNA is TGTGCCTGGGCCCCGGGACAGTTCTATAATTCACCCCTCCACTTT.